This T cell receptor beta chain was recovered during a study of T cell repertoires in cytomegalovirus infection. Study details: Alongside well-studied HLA-B-restricted CMV epitopes, recently identified HLA-C-restricted CMV epitopes were also used.

The study's findings and limits: Based on cumulative public TCR beta family frequency, carriers of CMV plus the relevant HLA were identified.

TCRdb called the reads again in MiXCR, with one record for every CDR3 protein. The sample carries 600,000 to 700,000 distinct CDR3 sequences, approximately 33% recorded once. As for this clonotype: Its antigen is not identified.

Sequenced material: cultured PBMCs, taken from culture after CMV antigen stimulation. This clonotype was obtained from a human donor in good health (CMV status not recorded). Some clones in this sample may be carry-over from other donors' samples.

CDR3 residues: CASSLGQGTSSEAFF. The CDR3, as DNA: TGTGCCAGCAGTTTGGGACAGGGAACTTCGTCAGAAGCTTTCTTT. V gene TRBV6-6 combines with J gene TRBJ1-1, with 9 bases identical to TRBD1. This CDR3 spans 15 amino acids. Trimming removed 4 bases from V and 8 bases from J; junction bases left unmatched: 11. Germline lookup yields CDR1 MNHNY and CDR2 SVGAGI (reference sequence).